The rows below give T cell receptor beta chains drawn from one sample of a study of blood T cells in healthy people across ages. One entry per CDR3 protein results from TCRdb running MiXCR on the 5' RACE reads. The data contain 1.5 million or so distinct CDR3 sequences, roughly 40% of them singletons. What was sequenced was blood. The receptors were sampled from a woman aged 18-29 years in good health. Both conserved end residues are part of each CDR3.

CASSFKYNEQFF,TRBJ2-1,TRBV7-9
CATSRDFGGGETQYF,TRBJ2-5,TRBV15
CASLDGVSDTQYF,TRBJ2-3,TRBV2
CASSQYRDRDDEQYF,TRBJ2-7,TRBV4-1
CASSLAASGASSTDTQYF,TRBJ2-3,TRBV5-6
CASTSGSQSSEQYF,TRBJ2-7,TRBV12-3/TRBV12-4
CASSALAYNEQYF,NA,TRBV6-5
CASRPTGEGGYTF,TRBJ1-2,TRBV3-1
CSAGDGYGYTF,TRBJ1-2,TRBV20-1
CASSQEPTPLHF,TRBJ1-6,TRBV4-1
CSAREPRGRGGYTF,TRBJ1-2,TRBV20-1
CASSSDTGGGTYEQYF,TRBJ2-7,TRBV7-9
CASCHGQGAGSTEAFF,TRBJ1-1,TRBV25-1
CASSQVLGSNEQFF,TRBJ2-1,TRBV14
CASSQEWVDCDTQYF,TRBJ2-3,TRBV4-2
CASSLAEARTDTQYF,TRBJ2-3,TRBV12-3/TRBV12-4
CASSYRQGARYEQYF,TRBJ2-7,TRBV7-2
CASSPTMGNGYTF,TRBJ1-2,TRBV6-6
CASSYNDRGPYEQYF,TRBJ2-7,TRBV6-5
CSAPPGTSGLQETQYF,TRBJ2-5,TRBV20-1
CSATSGTSGRYQETQYF,NA,TRBV20-1
CASQGNTEAFF,TRBJ1-1,TRBV27
CASSLLGRLAGNNEQYF,TRBJ2-7,TRBV4-2
CASSQRSTDTLYF,TRBJ2-3,TRBV14
CASSAPSGPSTDTQYF,TRBJ2-3,TRBV28
CAGSEAGEQFF,TRBJ2-1,TRBV6-1
CASSTGLAGGEYF,TRBJ2-3,TRBV10-2
CSARTGTSWRSYNEQFF,TRBJ2-1,TRBV20-1
CAWTGSQPWETQYF,TRBJ2-5,TRBV30
CAWNQGPETQYF,TRBJ2-5,TRBV30
CASSQDQTGATSPLHF,TRBJ1-6,TRBV3-1
CASSVATSGGEQFF,TRBJ2-1,TRBV9
CASSVGPGEEKLFF,TRBJ1-4,TRBV9
CASRGTSGGSYNEQFF,TRBJ2-1,TRBV3-1
CASSLGFSRELFF,TRBJ2-2,TRBV12-3/TRBV12-4
CASSIRTSGSYYEQYF,TRBJ2-7,TRBV13
CASSQESTGFRDYGYTF,TRBJ1-2,TRBV5-6
CASRSDSSPLHF,TRBJ1-6,TRBV5-5
CSATSTLRGEQFF,TRBJ2-1,TRBV20-1
CASSLGGRESEQFF,TRBJ2-1,TRBV27
CASSQNTGGSTDTQYF,TRBJ2-3,TRBV28
CASSYPGGGYGYTF,TRBJ1-2,TRBV28
CSAPVGLAGGNEQFF,TRBJ2-1,TRBV20-1
CASSLIGTGVRETQYF,TRBJ2-5,TRBV5-1
CASSITGLYEQYF,TRBJ2-7,TRBV6-6
CASSEQGGYSPLHF,TRBJ1-6,TRBV10-1
CASSVEVLGGLGGYTF,TRBJ1-2,TRBV9
CASSQEAGGWGNEQFF,TRBJ2-1,TRBV3-1